These 32 T cell receptor beta chains share one sample of origin, sequenced in a study of identical twins. TCRdb passed the 5' RACE reads through MiXCR, listing each CDR3 protein once. Of around 470,000 distinct CDR3 sequences in the sample, approximately 14% were seen once. These records were also assigned to another study, of yellow fever vaccine responses in identical twins.

The sequencing sample was made of CD4+ T cells sorted from blood. The origin of the receptors is a woman between 18 and 29 years old in good health.

This clonotype was seen at least ten times. CDR3 nucleotide sequence: TGTGCCAGCAGCTCTAGCGGGGGAAATGAGCAGTTCTTC. Its translation is CASSSSGGNEQFF. V gene TRBV12-3 or TRBV12-4 combines with J gene TRBJ2-1, with TRBD2 matching over 10 bases. After removal of 6 bases from V and 7 bases from J, the junction contained 3 bases not matched to a gene. The CDR3 covers 13 residues.

The chain links TRBV5-1 to TRBJ2-5; 11 positions match TRBD1. Germline V gene lookup returns CDR1 SGHRS and CDR2 YFSETQ. J lost 4 bases, V lost 3 bases, and 5 bases had no gene match. The CDR3 sequence is 15 residues long. The DNA for the CDR3 is TGCGCCAGCAGCTCCTCGGGACAGGGGGTAGAGACCCAGTACTTC. It encodes CASSSSGQGVETQYF.

The rearrangement joins TRBV30 to TRBJ2-3, with D possibly matching TRBD2 (6 bases). Trimming stripped 3 bases from V and 1 base from J, with 11 bases between. This CDR3 has 14 residues. CDR1 and CDR2 (germline): GTSNPN, SVGIG (reference sequence). This CDR3 is CAWRTGARTDTQYF. In DNA form, the CDR3 reads TGTGCCTGGAGAACGGGAGCCCGCACAGATACGCAGTATTTT.

This clonotype was counted ten times or more. V usage is TRBV11-2 and J usage is TRBJ1-6; TRBD1 matches 7 bases. The germline gives CDR1 SGHAT, CDR2 FQNNGV. J gave up 5 bases and V 2 bases, and 6 bases lay outside the gene matches. The CDR3 consists of 16 residues. The CDR3: CASSLHRGFNNSPLHF. CDR3 coding DNA: TGTGCCAGCAGCTTACACAGGGGTTTCAATAATTCACCCCTCCACTTT.

The chain joins TRBV3-1 to TRBJ2-7; TRBD2 aligns across 8 bases. The CDR3 consists of 15 residues. The germline CDR1 and CDR2 sequences are LGHDT and YNNKEL (reference sequence). Trimming removed 10 bases from V and 5 bases from J; junction bases left unmatched: 16. The CDR3 sequence: CATCQDSGARDEQYF. The CDR3 coding sequence is TGTGCCACCTGCCAGGATAGCGGGGCGAGGGACGAGCAGTACTTC.

V usage is TRBV7-9 and J usage is TRBJ2-3; no clear D gene. Germline lookup yields CDR1 SEHNR and CDR2 FQNEAQ (reference sequence). The V gene lost 1 base and the J gene lost 4 bases, with 12 bases spanning the gap. CDR3 length: 15 amino acids. This CDR3 is CASSLGFSPADTQYF. CDR3 sequence (DNA): TGTGCCAGCAGCTTAGGGTTCAGCCCGGCAGATACGCAGTATTTT.

In DNA form, the CDR3 reads TGTGCCAGCAGTCCCTCAGGGGGAGGTGGCTACACCTTC. Amino acids: CASSPSGGGGYTF. J is TRBJ1-2 and V is TRBV12-3 or TRBV12-4; 7 bases are shared with TRBD1. V lost 5 bases and J lost 7; bases outside the gene matches: 7. There are 13 residues in the CDR3.

This clonotype was recorded many times. The V call is TRBV21-1, the J call TRBJ2-1. TRBV21-1 is a pseudogene locus. This CDR3 is built from 16 residues. This CDR3 reads CASSAGRRSSYNEQFF. CDR3 in DNA: TGTGCCAGCAGCGCCGGACGTCGCAGCTCCTACAATGAGCAGTTCTTC.

The chain carries TRBV20-1 and TRBJ1-1; D remains ambiguous. With 1 base removed from V and 0 bases from J, the gap between germline ends came to 15 bases. CDR1 and CDR2 from the germline V gene are DFQATT and SNEGSKA (reference sequence). CDR3 size: 16 residues. In DNA form, the CDR3 reads TGCAGTGCTAGAGTGGGCGGAGCCCTTTTGAACACTGAAGCTTTCTTT. Translating gives CSARVGGALLNTEAFF.

This clonotype showed up many times. The V and J genes are TRBV6-2 or TRBV6-3 and TRBJ1-5, with 9 bases identical to TRBD1. Germline V CDR1 and CDR2: MNHEY, SVGEGT. The V segment lost 7 bases and the J segment 0 bases; nucleotides outside the gene matches: 4. The CDR3 is made up of 15 amino acids. The DNA for the CDR3 is TGTGCCAGCACCAGGACAGGGGCTAGCAATCAGCCCCAGCATTTT. This gives the protein CASTRTGASNQPQHF.

This clonotype appeared many times. V gene TRBV29-1 combines with J gene TRBJ2-5, with a tentative D call TRBD1 (5 bases). The CDR3 consists of 14 residues. V lost 4 bases, J lost 2 bases, and 14 bases lay in between. Germline lookup yields CDR1 SQVTM and CDR2 ANQGSEA. The CDR3 DNA sequence: TGCAGCGTTGGGAAGACAGCTATTCAAGAGACCCAGTACTTC. Its translation: CSVGKTAIQETQYF.

J is TRBJ2-7 and V is TRBV14; D might be TRBD2 (5 bases). Germline V gives CDR1 SGHDN, CDR2 FVKESK. Trimming removed 0 bases at V and 2 bases at J, with 11 bases between. The CDR3 runs 15 residues. The CDR3 is CASSQEGQRAYEQYF. Here the CDR3 DNA reads TGTGCCAGCAGCCAAGAAGGCCAGAGGGCCTACGAGCAGTACTTC.

This clonotype was observed a handful of times. The rearrangement uses TRBV7-2 and TRBJ1-4, with 8 bases lining up with TRBD1. Trimming took 3 bases from V and 8 from J; bases not matched to a gene: 8. Per germline, CDR1 SGHTA and CDR2 FQGNSA. CDR3 length: 15 amino acids. CDR3 sequence reads: CASSLGQVGREKLFF. In nucleotides, the CDR3 is TGTGCCAGCAGCTTGGGACAGGTTGGGAGGGAAAAACTGTTTTTT. The full variable domain, rest sourced from reference TRBV7-2 and TRBJ1-4, is GAGVSQSPSNKVTEKGKDVELRCDPISGHTALYWYRQSLGQGLEFLIYFQGNSAPDKSGLPSDRFSAERTGGSVSTLTIQRTQQEDSAVYLCASSLGQVGREKLFFGSGTQLSVL.

This clonotype was seen a handful of times. V usage is TRBV9 and J usage is TRBJ2-3; D is possibly TRBD1 or TRBD2 (5 bases each). Germline CDR1 SGDLS, CDR2 YYNGEE. The ends were cut back, 6 bases at V and 4 bases at J, with 15 bases in the middle. The CDR3 sequence is 14 residues long. The CDR3 DNA is TGTGCCAGCAACCCATCCGGGGCGGCAGATACGCAGTATTTT. Protein sequence: CASNPSGAADTQYF.

Only a few counts were recorded for this clonotype. The CDR3 loop reads CSASSGAGGTYNEQFF. In nucleotides, the CDR3 is TGCAGTGCTAGCTCGGGCGCGGGAGGGACATACAATGAGCAGTTCTTC. The chain recombines TRBV20-1 with TRBJ2-1, with 9 bases fitting TRBD2. V dropped 3 bases and J dropped 4; count of bases not matched to a gene: 10. Germline loops: CDR1 DFQATT, CDR2 SNEGSKA (reference sequence). This CDR3 is built from 16 residues.

In this sample, this clonotype turned up a few times. This chain uses TRBV7-2 with TRBJ2-5, with 10 bases fitting TRBD1. Trimming removed 6 bases from V and 5 bases from J; junction bases left unmatched: 12. This CDR3 is 16 amino acids long. Germline V gene data show CDR1 as SGHTA and CDR2 as FQGNSA. The CDR3 spells CASSSRGTGELETQYF. The CDR3 nucleotides read TGTGCCAGCAGTTCAAGAGGGACAGGGGAGTTGGAGACCCAGTACTTC.

The V and J genes are TRBV6-1 and TRBJ2-3, with TRBD2 matching 8 bases. Per the germline V gene, CDR1 is MNHNS and CDR2 is SASEGT. The V segment lost 10 bases and the J segment 6 bases; nucleotides outside the gene matches: 9. CDR3 length: 13 amino acids. The CDR3 region is CANRGTSGDTQYF. CDR3 DNA: TGTGCCAACAGAGGGACTAGTGGGGATACGCAGTATTTT.

The V gene is TRBV6-1, the J gene TRBJ2-7, with D tentatively TRBD2 (7 bases). Trimming pared 3 bases from V and 4 bases from J, leaving 13 bases between. The CDR3 contains 14 residues. Germline V gene lookup returns CDR1 MNHNS and CDR2 SASEGT. In DNA, the CDR3 is TGTGCCAGCAGTGAGGGGGGGCGCGAGTACGAGCAGTACTTC. It specifies CASSEGGREYEQYF.

CDR3 residues: CASSPWTVSSGANVLTF. The DNA of the CDR3 is TGTGCCAGCAGCCCCTGGACGGTTAGCTCTGGGGCCAACGTCCTGACTTTC. The V and J genes are TRBV6-2 or TRBV6-3 and TRBJ2-6; D uncertain. The CDR3 loop spans 17 amino acids. Trimming pared 6 bases from V and 0 bases from J, leaving 15 bases between. CDR1 MNHEY and CDR2 SVGEGT come from the germline V gene.

This clonotype was counted many times. This chain connects TRBV28 to TRBJ1-2; a possible D gene is TRBD1 (5 bases). The CDR3 loop spans 14 amino acids. The V and J ends lost 5 bases and 4 bases respectively, with 14 bases between them. CDR1 is MDHEN and CDR2 is SYDVKM in the germline V gene. CDR3 region: CASSTTASFYGYTF. The DNA for the CDR3 is TGTGCCAGCAGTACGACAGCTTCTTTCTATGGCTACACCTTC.

A few counts support this clonotype. V and J are TRBV7-2 and TRBJ2-7; a possible D gene is TRBD1 (6 bases). V was clipped by 6 bases and J by 3 bases, with 9 bases between them. Per the germline V gene, CDR1 is SGHTA and CDR2 is FQGNSA. CDR3 size: 12 residues. The CDR3 sequence is CASRKQGYEQYF. The CDR3 DNA follows: TGTGCCAGCAGAAAACAGGGCTACGAGCAGTACTTC.

This clonotype occurred a few times. Here the CDR3 DNA reads TGTGCCATCAGTGAGACAGTATTAAAAGAGACCCAGTACTTC. Translating gives CAISETVLKETQYF. The V call is TRBV10-3, the J call TRBJ2-5; D not resolved. The CDR3 runs to 14 residues. Trimming stripped 2 bases from V and 3 bases from J, with 10 bases between. Germline CDR1 ENHRY, CDR2 SYGVKD.

This chain uses TRBV7-8 with TRBJ2-5; TRBD1 is a possible D gene (6 bases). V was clipped by 1 base and J by 1 base, with 10 bases between them. There are 15 residues in the CDR3. Germline V gene sequence: CDR1 SGHVS, CDR2 FQNEAQ. The CDR3 DNA reads TGTGCCAGCAGCTTAGAGGGGGAGCCCCAAGAGACCCAGTACTTC. This encodes CASSLEGEPQETQYF.

The CDR3 is CASSQRGGLGNTEAFF. For the CDR3, the DNA is TGTGCCAGCAGCCAAAGGGGCGGCCTGGGAAACACTGAAGCTTTCTTT. The chain couples TRBV7-3 to TRBJ1-1; TRBD1 is a possible D gene (5 bases). Deletions cut 5 bases from V and 2 bases from J, with 18 bases between. This CDR3 is built from 16 residues. Germline loops: CDR1 SGHTA, CDR2 FQGTGA.

V is TRBV9 and J is TRBJ2-4; 12 bases agree with TRBD1. The CDR3 runs to 19 residues. CDR1 SGDLS and CDR2 YYNGEE come from the germline V gene. The ends lost 3 bases at V and 0 bases at J; junction bases unmatched: 10. The CDR3 DNA reads TGTGCCAGCAGCGAACGAGCCGGGACAGGGGGCTTAGCCAAAAACATTCAGTACTTC. Protein product: CASSERAGTGGLAKNIQYF.

J is TRBJ2-7 and V is TRBV3-1; 8 positions match TRBD1. CDR1 and CDR2 from the germline V gene are LGHDT and YNNKEL (reference sequence). The CDR3 has 17 residues. The J segment lost 3 bases and the V segment lost 3 bases, leaving 13 bases of the junction unmatched. Here the CDR3 reads CASSQGVLGQDLYEQYF. The DNA for the CDR3 is TGTGCCAGCAGCCAGGGAGTGTTGGGACAGGACCTCTACGAGCAGTACTTC.

This clonotype is a singleton in its sample. The chain carries TRBV10-3 and TRBJ1-1, with D hard to call. The CDR3 is 16 residues long. CDR1 and CDR2 (germline): ENHRY, SYGVKD. With 6 bases removed from V and 4 bases from J, the gap between germline ends came to 21 bases. The CDR3 region has the DNA TGTGCCATCAGGCCGGAAAGGGCCACTCTTATCACTGAAGCTTTCTTT. Amino acid sequence: CAIRPERATLITEAFF.

The chain recombines TRBV7-2 with TRBJ1-6, with D possibly TRBD1 on 6 matching bases. The germline gives CDR1 SGHTA, CDR2 FQGNSA. This CDR3 contains 16 residues. Trimming took 5 bases from V and 7 from J, leaving 18 bases between them. As DNA, the CDR3 is TGTGCCAGCAGCCCCCAGGGGCAGGGTGGAAATTCACCCCTCCACTTT. It yields the protein CASSPQGQGGNSPLHF.

This clonotype has only a few counts. The chain carries TRBV7-2 and TRBJ2-5, with 14 bases that match TRBD2. Germline values: CDR1 SGHTA, CDR2 FQGNSA. The V segment lost 5 bases and the J segment 4 bases; nucleotides outside the gene matches: 6. The CDR3 extends over 16 amino acids. In DNA, the CDR3 is TGTGCCAGCAGCGGAGGACTAGCGGGGGGTCGAGAGACCCAGTACTTC. Translating gives CASSGGLAGGRETQYF.

The chain has TRBV20-1 and TRBJ1-1, with D maybe TRBD1 (5 bases). Trimming removed 4 bases at V and 0 bases at J, with 6 bases between. This CDR3 is built from 12 residues. Germline CDR1 reads DFQATT; CDR2 reads SNEGSKA (reference sequence). CDR3 coding DNA: TGCAGTGCTAAAGGGGTGAACACTGAAGCTTTCTTT. It yields the protein CSAKGVNTEAFF.

This clonotype was recorded at least ten times. The genes are TRBV29-1 and TRBJ1-2; 7 bases fit TRBD1. The CDR3 is 12 residues long. Germline V gene lookup returns CDR1 SQVTM and CDR2 ANQGSEA. Unmatched junction bases numbered 5, after V lost 6 bases and J lost 4 bases. The CDR3 DNA follows: TGCAGCGTCAAACAGGGGATCTATGGCTACACCTTC. It yields the protein CSVKQGIYGYTF.

The chain combines TRBV20-1 with TRBJ2-3; possibly TRBD2 for D (5 bases). The length of the CDR3 is 12 residues. CDR1 DFQATT and CDR2 SNEGSKA come from the germline V gene (reference sequence). Deletions cut 1 base from V and 6 bases from J, with 8 bases between. As DNA, the CDR3 is TGCAGTGCTAGAGGGGGAGAGGATACGCAGTATTTT. This sequence encodes CSARGGEDTQYF.